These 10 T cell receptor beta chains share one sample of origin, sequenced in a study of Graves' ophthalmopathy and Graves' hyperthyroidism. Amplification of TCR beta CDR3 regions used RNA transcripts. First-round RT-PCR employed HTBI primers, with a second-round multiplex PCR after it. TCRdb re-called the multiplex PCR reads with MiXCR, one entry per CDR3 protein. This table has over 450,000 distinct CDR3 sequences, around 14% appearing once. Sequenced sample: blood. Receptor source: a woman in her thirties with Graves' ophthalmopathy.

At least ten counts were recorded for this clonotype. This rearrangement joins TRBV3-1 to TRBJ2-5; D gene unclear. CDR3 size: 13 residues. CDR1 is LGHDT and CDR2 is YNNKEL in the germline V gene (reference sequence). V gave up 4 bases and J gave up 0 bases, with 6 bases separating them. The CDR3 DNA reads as TGTGCCAGCAGCCCGAAGTACCAAGAGACCCAGTACTTC. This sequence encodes CASSPKYQETQYF.

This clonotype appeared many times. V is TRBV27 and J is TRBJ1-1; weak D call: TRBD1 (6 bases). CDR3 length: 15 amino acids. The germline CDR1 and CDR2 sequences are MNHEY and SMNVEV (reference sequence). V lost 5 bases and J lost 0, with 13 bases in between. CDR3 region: CASSIQGLMNTEAFF. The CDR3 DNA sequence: TGTGCCAGCAGTATACAGGGCCTCATGAACACTGAAGCTTTCTTT.

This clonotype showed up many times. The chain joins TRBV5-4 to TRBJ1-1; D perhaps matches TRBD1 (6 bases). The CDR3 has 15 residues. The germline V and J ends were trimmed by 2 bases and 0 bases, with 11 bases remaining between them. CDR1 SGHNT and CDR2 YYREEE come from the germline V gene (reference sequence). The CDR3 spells CASSLAAGVNTEAFF. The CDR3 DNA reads TGTGCCAGCAGCTTAGCGGCAGGGGTGAACACTGAAGCTTTCTTT. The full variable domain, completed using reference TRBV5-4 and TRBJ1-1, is ETGVTQSPTHLIKTRGQQVTLRCSSQSGHNTVSWYQQALGQGPQFIFQYYREEENGRGNFPPRFSGLQFPNYSSELNVNALELDDSALYLCASSLAAGVNTEAFFGQGTRLTVV.

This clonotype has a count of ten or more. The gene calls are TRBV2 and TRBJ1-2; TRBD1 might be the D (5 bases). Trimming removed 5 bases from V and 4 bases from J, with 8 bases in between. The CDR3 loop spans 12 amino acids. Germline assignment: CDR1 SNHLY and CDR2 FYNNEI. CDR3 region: CASSRDGYGYTF. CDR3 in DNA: TGTGCCAGCAGTAGGGACGGCTATGGCTACACCTTC.

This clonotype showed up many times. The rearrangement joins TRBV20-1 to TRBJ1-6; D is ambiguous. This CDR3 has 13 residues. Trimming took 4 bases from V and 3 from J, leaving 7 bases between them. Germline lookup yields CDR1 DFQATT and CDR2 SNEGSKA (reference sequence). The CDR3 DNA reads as TGCAGTGCTAAGGCGGTCTATAATTCACCCCTCCACTTT. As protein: CSAKAVYNSPLHF.

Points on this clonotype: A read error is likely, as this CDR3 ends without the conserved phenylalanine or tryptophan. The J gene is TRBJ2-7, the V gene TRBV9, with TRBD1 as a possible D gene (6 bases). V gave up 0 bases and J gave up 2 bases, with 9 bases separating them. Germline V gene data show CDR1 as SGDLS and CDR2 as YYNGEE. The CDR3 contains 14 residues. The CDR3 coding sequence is TGTGCCAGCAGCGTAGAGGACAGCGCCTACGAGCAGTACTAC. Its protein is CASSVEDSAYEQYY.

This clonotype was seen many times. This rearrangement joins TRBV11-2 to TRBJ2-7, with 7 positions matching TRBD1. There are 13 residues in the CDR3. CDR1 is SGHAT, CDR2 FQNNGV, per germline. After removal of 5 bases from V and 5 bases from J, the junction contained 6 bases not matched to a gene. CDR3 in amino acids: CASSIRQGHEQYF. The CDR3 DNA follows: TGTGCCAGCAGCATCCGACAGGGTCACGAGCAGTACTTC.

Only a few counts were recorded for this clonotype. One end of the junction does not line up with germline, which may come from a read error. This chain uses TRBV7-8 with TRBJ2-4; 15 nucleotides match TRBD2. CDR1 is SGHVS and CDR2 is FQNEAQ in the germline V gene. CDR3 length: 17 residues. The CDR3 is CASSIPGTSGGRNIKYF. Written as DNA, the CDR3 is TGTGCCAGCAGCATACCCGGGACTAGCGGGGGGCGGAACATTAAGTACTTC.

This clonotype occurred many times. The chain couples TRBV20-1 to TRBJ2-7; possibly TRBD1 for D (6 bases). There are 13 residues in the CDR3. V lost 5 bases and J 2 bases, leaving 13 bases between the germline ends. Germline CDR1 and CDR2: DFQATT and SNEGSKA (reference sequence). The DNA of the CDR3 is TGCAGTGCTCGGAGGACAGAAACCTACGAGCAGTACTTC. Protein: CSARRTETYEQYF.

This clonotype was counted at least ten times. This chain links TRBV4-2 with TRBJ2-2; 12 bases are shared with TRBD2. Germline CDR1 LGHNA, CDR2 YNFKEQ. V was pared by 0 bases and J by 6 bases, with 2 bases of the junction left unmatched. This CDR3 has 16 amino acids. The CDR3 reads CASSQDPSGGAGELFF. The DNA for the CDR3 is TGTGCCAGCAGCCAAGATCCTAGCGGGGGGGCCGGGGAGCTGTTTTTT.